A selection of T cell receptor beta chains follows, all from one sample in a study of blood T cell repertoires in COVID-19. Only in-frame clones appear in the TCRdb table, and some are missing; sequencing was by immunoSEQ multiplex PCR. This table has 90,000 to 100,000 clones, 72% appearing once. The sequencing sample was made of peripheral blood. Receptor source: an older woman in a cohort sampled during active or convalescent COVID-19. Each CDR3 is given with its conserved first and last residue. D genes are given only for firm matches. For some rows the clone size is stated as once, few or many, or as a class when expanded; others skip it.

clone_size,j_call,d_call,v_call,cdr3_nt,cdr3_aa
many,TRBJ1-2,-,TRBV7-8,TGTGCCAGCAGCTTATTCGGGGGGTCCTATGGCTACACCTTC,CASSLFGGSYGYTF
-,TRBJ1-2,TRBD1,TRBV2,TGTGCCAGCAGCGCGACAGGGGGATATGGCTACACCTTC,CASSATGGYGYTF
-,TRBJ2-7,-,TRBV7-3,TGTGCCAGCAGCTTAAGCCCAGGCTCTTCCTACGAGCAGTACTTC,CASSLSPGSSYEQYF
few,TRBJ2-7,-,TRBV5-4,TGTGCCAGCAGCCTAAACAGGGGGGGGTCAACCTACGAGCAGTACTTC,CASSLNRGGSTYEQYF
-,TRBJ1-4,TRBD1,TRBV4-2,TGTGCCAGCAGCCAAGTGGAGGGGGCAAGTGAAAAACTGTTTTTT,CASSQVEGASEKLFF
few,TRBJ2-1,TRBD1,TRBV9,TGTGCCAGCAGCCCCGGACAGGGGTGGGAGCAGTTCTTC,CASSPGQGWEQFF
-,TRBJ1-5,-,TRBV2,TGTGCCAGCAGGCGAATGGATCAGCCCCAGCATTTT,CASRRMDQPQHF
few,TRBJ2-7,-,TRBV5-1,TGCGCCAGCAGCTTGCGTCAGGGTTCCTACGAGCAGTACTTC,CASSLRQGSYEQYF
-,TRBJ2-7,-,TRBV7-2,TGTGCCAGCAGCTTAATTGGGGGCGGCTCCTACGAGCAGTACTTC,CASSLIGGGSYEQYF
-,TRBJ2-5,TRBD2,TRBV5-1,TGCGCCAGCAGCTTGGGAGGGGCGGCTAGCGGGGGCCAAGAGACCCAGTACTTC,CASSLGGAASGGQETQYF
-,TRBJ1-6,TRBD1,TRBV3-1/TRBV3-2,TGTGCCAGCAGCCTGTGGGACAGGGATAATTCACCCCTCCACTTT,CASSLWDRDNSPLHF
-,TRBJ1-2,TRBD1,TRBV9,TGTGCCAGCAGCGTGGGACAGGGGGATATAGCTAACTATGGCTACACCTTC,CASSVGQGDIANYGYTF
-,TRBJ2-7,-,TRBV9,TGTGCCAGCAGCGTAGCCCTAGGCGAGCAGTACTTC,CASSVALGEQYF
-,TRBJ2-6,-,TRBV29-1,TGCAGCGTCAGGGCATCTGGGGCCAACGTCCTGACTTTC,CSVRASGANVLTF
-,TRBJ1-3,-,TRBV4-3,TGCGCCAGCAGCCAAGAACTAGCAGGAAACACCATATATTTT,CASSQELAGNTIYF
-,TRBJ2-2,-,TRBV5-1,TGCGCCAGCAGCTTAGAATTCAGGAACACCGGGGAGCTGTTTTTT,CASSLEFRNTGELFF
-,TRBJ2-1,-,TRBV7-8,TGTGCCAGCAGCTTAGGACTATCTGGTGGGTTCTTC,CASSLGLSGGFF
-,TRBJ2-7,-,TRBV7-9,TGTGCCAGCAGCCCACAGGGGGGGCTCCCCAGCGAGCAGTACTTC,CASSPQGGLPSEQYF
-,TRBJ1-4,TRBD1,TRBV3-1/TRBV3-2,TGTGCCAGCAGTTACAGGGGAGAGGGTAATGAAAAACTGTTTTTT,CASSYRGEGNEKLFF
-,TRBJ2-1,-,TRBV14,TGTGCCAGCAGCCAAGGTGGGGCCCCCTACTACAATGAGCAGTTCTTC,CASSQGGAPYYNEQFF
-,TRBJ2-5,TRBD1,TRBV4-1,TGCGCCAGCAGCAAAGCGACAGGGGGCGCGGAGACCCAGTACTTC,CASSKATGGAETQYF
-,TRBJ2-2,TRBD2,TRBV11-2,TGTGCCAGCAGCTTAGATTTGCGGGAGTGGGCTTCGAACACCGGGGAGCTGTTTTTT,CASSLDLREWASNTGELFF
-,TRBJ1-6,-,TRBV7-8,TGTGCCAGCAGCTTTACCCGACAGGAATCACCCCTCCACTTT,CASSFTRQESPLHF
-,TRBJ1-2,-,TRBV5-4,TGTGCCAGCAGCTTGGTTGTATCAGGGAACTATGGCTACACCTTC,CASSLVVSGNYGYTF
-,TRBJ2-7,TRBD2,TRBV7-2,TGTGCCAGCAGCTTAGTGGCAGCGGGGGAGTACGAGCAGTACTTC,CASSLVAAGEYEQYF
-,TRBJ2-7,-,TRBV11-2,TGTGCCAGCAGCACCCTCCTCGGCGAGCAGTACTTC,CASSTLLGEQYF